Below are 7 T cell receptor beta chains sequenced from a single sample in a study of response to subunit inactivated influenza vaccine. One entry per CDR3 protein, called by TCRdb with MiXCR from the RT-PCR reads. The sample shows some 550,000 distinct CDR3 sequences, under 25% of them seen only once. This sample was also put to use in a study of T cells expressing NK-cell markers. According to that study: 5'RACE template switching with UMIs produced the TCR beta cDNA.

The sequenced sample was CD4+ T cells sorted from PBMCs, obtained about 11 days after vaccination. These receptors were obtained from a man aged 50-60 years who received an inactivated influenza vaccine.

The chain has TRBV7-8 and TRBJ1-1, with 8 bases aligning to TRBD1. The V gene end was trimmed by 5 bases and the J gene end by 6 bases; junction bases not matched to a gene: 5. The CDR3 loop spans 13 amino acids. The germline CDR1 and CDR2 sequences are SGHVS and FQNEAQ. CDR3 residues: CASSSPTGAEAFF. DNA of the CDR3: TGTGCCAGCAGCAGCCCGACAGGGGCTGAAGCTTTCTTT.

The DNA for the CDR3 is TGCGCCAGCAGCCAACAGAGCTCTGGGGCCAACGTCCTGACTTTC. Protein: CASSQQSSGANVLTF. This chain uses TRBV4-1 with TRBJ2-6; D remains unclear. Germline CDR1 MGHRA, CDR2 YSYEKL. The V end lost 2 bases, the J end lost 0 bases, and 5 bases lay between the germline ends. The CDR3 has 15 residues.

The CDR3, as DNA: TGCGCCAGCAGCTACGGACTAGCCTACACCGGGGAGCTGTTTTTT. Amino acids: CASSYGLAYTGELFF. The gene calls are TRBV5-1 and TRBJ2-2, with 8 bases that match TRBD2. Germline lookup yields CDR1 SGHRS and CDR2 YFSETQ. V was clipped by 3 bases and J by 3 bases; unmatched bases: 4. CDR3 size: 15 residues.

In its sample, this clonotype was seen a few times. The J gene is TRBJ2-5, the V gene TRBV7-8; D possibly uses TRBD1 or TRBD2 (6 bases each). Trimming removed 1 base at V and 3 bases at J, with 9 bases between. The length of the CDR3 is 14 residues. In germline, CDR1 is SGHVS, CDR2 FQNEAQ. CDR3 loop: CASSLGGAEETQYF. CDR3 DNA sequence: TGTGCCAGCAGCTTAGGGGGGGCGGAAGAGACCCAGTACTTC.

V usage is TRBV7-9 and J usage is TRBJ2-6; D is unclear. Trimming took off 5 bases at V and 1 base at J, with 12 bases between the two ends. From germline, CDR1 is SEHNR and CDR2 FQNEAQ (reference sequence). The CDR3 loop spans 16 amino acids. CDR3 residues: CASSPYRVSGANVLTF. The DNA for the CDR3 is TGTGCCAGCAGCCCGTACCGGGTTTCTGGGGCCAACGTCCTGACTTTC. Drawing the rest from reference TRBV7-9 and TRBJ2-6, the complete variable domain is DTGVSQNPRHKITKRGQNVTFRCDPISEHNRLYWYRQTLGQGPEFLTYFQNEAQLEKSRLLSDRFSAERPKGSFSTLEIQRTEQGDSAMYLCASSPYRVSGANVLTFGAGSRLTVL.

The chain couples TRBV5-1 to TRBJ2-2, with D perhaps matching TRBD1 or TRBD2 (7 bases each). The CDR3 loop spans 15 amino acids. Germline CDR1 and CDR2: SGHRS and YFSETQ. V was pared by 7 bases and J by 0 bases, with 13 bases between. Written as DNA, the CDR3 is TGCGCCAGCGGGGGGGACAGCGCGAACACCGGGGAGCTGTTTTTT. Protein product: CASGGDSANTGELFF.

This clonotype was counted a few times. The genes are TRBV28 and TRBJ2-5, with a weak D call TRBD1 (5 bases). Per the germline V gene, CDR1 is MDHEN and CDR2 is SYDVKM. The CDR3 loop spans 14 amino acids. Between the trimmed V and J ends, which lost 2 bases and 7 bases, there was a span of 14 bases. For the CDR3, the DNA is TGTGCCAGCAGTTTAATGGTAGGGGCCGGGACCCAGTACTTC. It codes for CASSLMVGAGTQYF.